Shown below are 23 T cell receptor beta chains from a single sample sequenced in a study of T-cell reconstitution after alpha-beta-depleted transplantation in children. Researchers prepared the TCRbeta library using unique molecular identifiers, the study reports. Using its own MiXCR run on the PCR reads, TCRdb lists one record per CDR3 protein. The table shows about a million distinct CDR3 sequences, with under 30% occurring only once. The sample in question was PBMCs, mostly from graft donor cells, obtained 360 days after TCRalphabeta/CD19-depleted stem cell transplant. These receptors all stem from a boy less than two years old who had a stem cell transplant for SCID, so the T cells may come from the graft donor.

This chain uses TRBV4-1 with TRBJ2-3; maybe TRBD2 (7 bases). This CDR3 contains 17 residues. Looked up from germline, CDR1 is MGHRA and CDR2 is YSYEKL. The V and J ends lost 1 base and 4 bases respectively, with 18 bases between them. In nucleotides, the CDR3 is TGCGCCAGCAGCCAAGTTAGGAGGGGGGGAGGGCCAGATACGCAGTATTTT. It encodes CASSQVRRGGGPDTQYF.

This clonotype was picked up a small number of times. V and J are TRBV5-6 and TRBJ2-1, with 8 bases matching TRBD2. V was clipped by 4 bases and J by 6 bases; unmatched bases: 6. Germline V gene data show CDR1 as SGHDT and CDR2 as YYEEEE. The CDR3 is 14 amino acids. CDR3 sequence: CASSPVGTSNEQFF. The DNA of the CDR3 is TGTGCCAGCAGCCCGGTGGGGACTAGCAATGAGCAGTTCTTC. The entire variable domain, with the rest obtained from reference TRBV5-6 and TRBJ2-1, is as follows: DAGVTQSPTHLIKTRGQQVTLRCSPKSGHDTVSWYQQALGQGPQFIFQYYEEEERQRGNFPDRFSGHQFPNYSSELNVNALLLGDSALYLCASSPVGTSNEQFFGPGTRLTVL.

This clonotype was recorded a few times. The chain couples TRBV11-2 to TRBJ2-7, with D tentatively TRBD2 (7 bases). The V gene's germline CDR1 is SGHAT and CDR2 FQNNGV. Trimming removed 5 bases from V and 4 bases from J, with 18 bases in between. CDR3 length: 15 residues. The CDR3 loop is CASSPGGGHQYEQYF. CDR3 bases: TGTGCCAGCAGCCCGGGCGGGGGACACCAATACGAGCAGTACTTC.

This clonotype was seen only a few times. This chain uses TRBV27 with TRBJ1-1; D is perhaps TRBD1 (5 bases). The CDR3 is made up of 12 amino acids. With 8 bases removed from V and 3 bases from J, the gap between germline ends came to 10 bases. CDR1 is MNHEY and CDR2 is SMNVEV in the germline V gene (reference sequence). CDR3 protein: CASRRGYTEAFF. CDR3 coding DNA: TGTGCCAGCCGAAGGGGCTACACTGAAGCTTTCTTT.

The V gene is TRBV12-3 or TRBV12-4, the J gene TRBJ1-3; unclear D gene. The V end lost 3 bases, the J end lost 9 bases, and 18 bases lay between the germline ends. CDR3 size: 15 residues. As DNA, the CDR3 is TGTGCCAGCAGTTTCGGTCCCGGACCCGGCGGCACCATATATTTT. It is translated as CASSFGPGPGGTIYF.

The gene calls are TRBV9 and TRBJ1-5; D gene unclear. The length of the CDR3 is 15 residues. Trimming shortened V by 0 bases and J by 11 bases, and 18 bases separated the two germline ends. Per germline, CDR1 SGDLS and CDR2 YYNGEE. CDR3 amino acids: CASSVGDGVRASQHF. The CDR3, as DNA: TGTGCCAGCAGCGTAGGAGACGGAGTCCGAGCGTCCCAGCATTTT.

The V call is TRBV3-1, the J call TRBJ2-5, with D possibly being TRBD1 (6 bases). Germline V gene lookup returns CDR1 LGHDT and CDR2 YNNKEL (reference sequence). The CDR3 length is 15 residues. Trimming took 4 bases from V and 1 from J, leaving 13 bases between them. The CDR3: CASSLTGPPQETQYF. Written as DNA, the CDR3 is TGTGCCAGCAGCCTAACAGGGCCACCCCAAGAGACCCAGTACTTC.

This clonotype came up a few times. The rearrangement joins TRBV5-1 to TRBJ1-2; D may be TRBD1 (5 bases). The CDR3 covers 13 residues. Germline-derived CDR1 and CDR2 are SGHRS and YFSETQ. V gave up 0 bases and J gave up 4 bases, with 7 bases separating them. CDR3 coding DNA: TGCGCCAGCAGCTTGGAGGGGCCCTATGGCTACACCTTC. Residues: CASSLEGPYGYTF.

A few counts support this clonotype. The genes are TRBV6-1 and TRBJ1-5, with D possibly being TRBD1 (5 bases). V was shortened by 7 bases and J by 2 bases, with 9 bases between the two germline ends. The V gene's germline CDR1 is MNHNS and CDR2 SASEGT. This CDR3 has 13 amino acids. Written as DNA, the CDR3 is TGTGCCAGCAAGGGCAGGGGCAATCAGCCCCAGCATTTT. Translated, it gives CASKGRGNQPQHF.

The chain has TRBV3-1 and TRBJ1-6; 7 bases match TRBD1. Looked up from germline, CDR1 is LGHDT and CDR2 is YNNKEL (reference sequence). V lost 1 base and J lost 4; bases outside the gene matches: 4. CDR3 length equals 16 residues. The CDR3 protein is CASSQAGTAYNSPLHF. CDR3 sequence (DNA): TGTGCCAGCAGCCAAGCTGGGACAGCGTATAATTCACCCCTCCACTTT.

V usage is TRBV3-1 and J usage is TRBJ2-1; TRBD2 matches 15 bases. The CDR3 has 18 amino acids. The germline gives CDR1 LGHDT, CDR2 YNNKEL (reference sequence). With 5 bases clipped from V and 0 bases from J, the junction kept 5 bases outside the gene matches. The CDR3 here is CASSGTSGGKASYNEQFF. CDR3 DNA sequence: TGTGCCAGCAGCGGGACTAGCGGGGGGAAGGCCTCCTACAATGAGCAGTTCTTC.

CDR3 residues: CSVPSEGRASYEQYF. CDR3 nucleotide sequence: TGCAGCGTTCCCTCCGAGGGTAGGGCGTCCTACGAGCAGTACTTC. This rearrangement joins TRBV29-1 to TRBJ2-7; D may be TRBD2 (5 bases). This CDR3 comprises 15 residues. Looked up from germline, CDR1 is SQVTM and CDR2 is ANQGSEA. V was shortened by 5 bases and J by 1 base, with 18 bases between the two germline ends.

V and J are TRBV5-1 and TRBJ2-3; no clear D gene. With 2 bases removed from V and 0 bases from J, the gap between germline ends came to 7 bases. This CDR3 region has 14 residues. The germline V gene encodes CDR1 SGHRS and CDR2 YFSETQ. CDR3 nucleotides: TGCGCCAGCAGCTTTTGGGGTAGCACAGATACGCAGTATTTT. The encoded protein is CASSFWGSTDTQYF.

This clonotype was counted a few times. The chain has TRBV12-3 or TRBV12-4 and TRBJ2-5; 8 positions match TRBD1. V lost 1 base to trimming and J lost 2 bases; unmatched junction nucleotides: 6. This CDR3 spans 16 amino acids. The CDR3 spells CASSLGGTGKQETQYF. The CDR3 DNA sequence: TGTGCCAGCAGTTTAGGGGGGACAGGCAAACAAGAGACCCAGTACTTC.

The chain combines TRBV20-1 with TRBJ2-1, with D perhaps given as TRBD1 or TRBD2 (6 bases each). V lost 4 bases to trimming and J lost 3 bases, with 13 bases between them. Germline lookup yields CDR1 DFQATT and CDR2 SNEGSKA (reference sequence). The CDR3 runs to 14 residues. In nucleotides, the CDR3 is TGCAGTGCTATCTTGGGGGGCAACTACAATGAGCAGTTCTTC. This translates into CSAILGGNYNEQFF.

Only a few counts were recorded for this clonotype. This chain connects TRBV11-2 to TRBJ2-2; no firm D call. Germline-derived CDR1 and CDR2 are SGHAT and FQNNGV. The CDR3 covers 15 residues. Trimming removed 1 base at V and 0 bases at J, with 6 bases between. CDR3 amino acids: CASSLGYPNTGELFF. Written as DNA, the CDR3 is TGTGCCAGCAGCTTAGGCTACCCGAACACCGGGGAGCTGTTTTTT.

The chain links TRBV6-2 or TRBV6-3 to TRBJ2-1; 8 bases fit TRBD1. The germline V gene encodes CDR1 MNHEY and CDR2 SVGEGT. The junction had 14 bases not matched to a gene; V was cut back by 6 bases and J by 4 bases. This CDR3 spans 17 amino acids. The chain's CDR3 is CASSLPLTGGSYNEQFF. CDR3 coding DNA: TGTGCCAGCAGCCTTCCCCTAACAGGGGGGTCTTACAATGAGCAGTTCTTC.

This clonotype was seen a few times. The gene calls are TRBV3-1 and TRBJ2-1; no firm D call. V lost 1 base, J lost 15 bases, and 19 bases lay in between. Germline loops: CDR1 LGHDT, CDR2 YNNKEL (reference sequence). CDR3 length: 14 amino acids. The CDR3 here is CASSQGATQALWFF. The CDR3 DNA reads TGTGCCAGCAGCCAAGGGGCTACTCAGGCCTTGTGGTTCTTC.

In its sample, this clonotype was seen a few times. The genes are TRBV27 and TRBJ1-1; D call uncertain. The germline gives CDR1 MNHEY, CDR2 SMNVEV (reference sequence). There are 13 residues in the CDR3. Trimming took 1 base from V and 4 from J, leaving 7 bases between them. The CDR3 DNA follows: TGTGCCAGCAGTTTATTCCTGGCCACTGAAGCTTTCTTT. It codes for CASSLFLATEAFF.

As concerns this clonotype: A read error is possible here, since a much larger clone lies one base away. The chain combines TRBV7-6 with TRBJ1-6; no firm D call. The germline gives CDR1 SGHVS, CDR2 FNYEAQ. V lost 5 bases, J lost 9 bases, and 11 bases lay in between. The CDR3 is 13 amino acids. CDR3 amino acids: CASSNDGRSPLHF. The DNA of the CDR3 is TGTGCCAGCAGCAACGACGGACGTTCACCCCTCCACTTT.

This clonotype was picked up a small number of times. V gene TRBV5-1 combines with J gene TRBJ2-7; possibly TRBD1 for D (6 bases). The CDR3 contains 16 residues. The V end was cut by 4 bases, the J end by 0 bases, with 17 bases between. Germline lookup yields CDR1 SGHRS and CDR2 YFSETQ. DNA of the CDR3: TGCGCCAGCAGCCCGGACCGGGACAAACTCTCCTACGAGCAGTACTTC. Its protein is CASSPDRDKLSYEQYF.

Only a few counts were recorded for this clonotype. The chain has TRBV21-1 and TRBJ1-2; the table's D call TRBD1 went unverified against the DNA. TRBV21-1 is noted as a pseudogene. This CDR3 has 16 residues. The CDR3 nucleotides read TGTGCCAGCAGCGCCCACCCCACGAGGGGGGACTATGGCTACACCTTC. This gives the protein CASSAHPTRGDYGYTF.

This clonotype was picked up a small number of times. The chain combines TRBV6-2 or TRBV6-3 with TRBJ1-5; 8 bases map to TRBD1. The CDR3 has 14 amino acids. In germline, CDR1 is MNHEY, CDR2 SVGEGT. Germline trimming cut 6 bases from V and 2 bases from J; bases unmatched to any gene: 3. As DNA, the CDR3 is TGTGCCAGCAGCAAGACAGGGGGCAATCAGCCCCAGCATTTT. Its protein is CASSKTGGNQPQHF.